The rows below give T cell receptor beta chains drawn from one sample of a study of blood T cell repertoires in COVID-19. Sequencing used immunoSEQ multiplex PCR; TCRdb keeps in-frame clones, though not all of them. The sample gives 250,000 to 350,000 clones, approximately 82% of which show up once; 1% to 1.5% is in the top ten. The sample was peripheral blood. The receptors were sampled from a woman aged 50 to 60 with acute or convalescent COVID-19. The conserved cysteine and the conserved F or W are not part of the CDR3 here.

v_call,j_call,cdr3_aa
TRBV7-9,TRBJ1-2,ASSSGQLYGYT
TRBV18,TRBJ1-2,ASSYDRGRVYGYT
TRBV20-1,TRBJ1-2,SASFREGGYT
TRBV5-1,TRBJ2-5,ASSAWTGGEETQY
TRBV6-2/TRBV6-3,TRBJ1-5,ASSLAGQPQH
TRBV14,TRBJ2-1,ASSAGHNNEQF
TRBV18,TRBJ2-5,ASSGAGETQY
TRBV30,TRBJ2-1,AWSFLTGRGEQF
TRBV4-1,TRBJ2-4,ASSQVGVGTKKNIQY
TRBV6-5,TRBJ2-7,ASSPRTDSYEQY
TRBV7-7,TRBJ1-6,ASIGGSLNSPLH
TRBV28,TRBJ1-1,ATDRTYTEAF
TRBV7-9,TRBJ1-1,ASSAQGANTEAF
TRBV7-2,TRBJ2-1,ASSLDGGTGQF
TRBV7-8,TRBJ2-1,ASSSDRRREVTAFNEQF
TRBV6-2/TRBV6-3,TRBJ1-1,ASSYSSREAF
TRBV4-2,TRBJ1-1,ASSQVVSGGGTEAF
TRBV30,TRBJ1-5,AWTPNRGANQPQH
TRBV29-1,TRBJ1-1,SVEDITEAF
TRBV27,TRBJ2-3,ASSPALPGQGGGTDTQY
TRBV7-3,TRBJ2-2,ASSFLGGINTGELF
TRBV6-5,TRBJ1-4,ARGGQGSNEKLF
TRBV5-4,TRBJ1-6,ASSPGERSSPLH
TRBV13,TRBJ2-1,ASSSQGTSGNNEQF
TRBV7-2,TRBJ1-4,ASSSGQGTTNEKLF
TRBV7-9,TRBJ2-7,ASSLDGLAGQRVEQY
TRBV7-2,TRBJ2-7,ASSPTSGSQEQY
TRBV6-6,TRBJ1-2,ASSYSGQAGYT
TRBV5-1,TRBJ2-1,ASSLPDRDRGSSYNEQF
TRBV7-2,TRBJ2-7,ASSCGLAGGCEQY
TRBV7-8,TRBJ2-5,ASSGTGGRETQY
TRBV6-5,TRBJ1-1,ASSYSTRMNTEAF
TRBV24-1,TRBJ2-1,ATSDFVLQF
TRBV30,TRBJ1-2,AWSASDSYGYT
TRBV7-2,TRBJ2-2,ASSSGGPGELF
TRBV19,TRBJ1-1,ASSNGYAAEAF
TRBV7-3,TRBJ2-1,ASSTGLAGDEQF
TRBV14,TRBJ2-5,ASSQGAGVETQY
TRBV5-1,TRBJ1-4,ASSFGGVNEKLF
TRBV19,TRBJ2-3,ASSILGTVPTRDTQY
TRBV28,TRBJ1-2,ASSPTIRGNT
TRBV11-2,TRBJ1-1,ASSWKGEAF
TRBV19,TRBJ2-3,ASRGTGGPTDTQY
TRBV27,TRBJ1-1,ASSLAGPNTEAF
TRBV19,TRBJ2-7,ASSPTASYEQY
TRBV30,TRBJ1-2,AWSVSGQGPTFYGYT
TRBV28,TRBJ1-5,ASRPIDRSYQPQH
TRBV27,TRBJ1-6,ASSLYPQNNSPLH
TRBV3-1/TRBV3-2,TRBJ2-1,ASSHSDNEQF
TRBV5-1,TRBJ2-1,ASSLVAGRPYNEQF